These T cell receptor beta chains were read from a single sample in a study of OX40 agonist ivuxolimab in advanced cancers. TCRdb keeps only in-frame clones here, not all; method: immunoSEQ multiplex PCR. Here the sample spans under 90,000 clones, 85% to 90% being singletons. Specimen: CD4+ or CD8+ T cells sorted from blood, collected in a trial of the OX40 agonist ivuxolimab. These receptors were taken from an adult with an advanced solid tumor such as melanoma, head and neck, liver or kidney cancer. Both conserved end residues are part of each CDR3. D genes are given only for firm matches. Rows may omit the clone size; those that give it use once, few, many or a size class.

>TRBD2|TRBJ2-3|-|TRBV4-1
TGCGCCAGCAGCCGATACAGGACTAGCGGCACAGATACGCAGTATTTT
CASSRYRTSGTDTQYF
>-|TRBJ2-2|-|TRBV30
TGTGCCTGGAGCGGGGTGGGGACCGGGGAGCTGTTTTTT
CAWSGVGTGELFF
>TRBD2|TRBJ2-1|-|TRBV5-6
TGTGCCAGCAGCCTGAGGAGCGGGAGTTACAATGAGCAGTTCTTC
CASSLRSGSYNEQFF
>TRBD2|TRBJ2-5|-|TRBV5-4
TGTGCCAGCAGCTTGGCCAGGGGACTAGCGGGAGAGGCCCAGTACTTC
CASSLARGLAGEAQYF
>TRBD2|TRBJ2-7|-|TRBV6-5
TGTGCCAGCAGCACTAGGGCTAGCGGTTCCTACGAGCAGTACTTC
CASSTRASGSYEQYF
>-|TRBJ2-5|-|TRBV5-1
TGCGCCAGCAGCTCGGGGGAACGACGCCAAGAGACCCAGTACTTC
CASSSGERRQETQYF
>-|TRBJ1-5|-|TRBV7-2
TGTGCCAGCAGCTTAGCAGGGCTGAGCAATCAGCCCCAGCATTTT
CASSLAGLSNQPQHF
>-|TRBJ2-2|-|TRBV11-3
TGTGCCAGCAGCGGTACACCCACCGGGGAGCTGTTTTTT
CASSGTPTGELFF
>TRBD1|TRBJ1-1|-|TRBV19
TGTGCCAGTACCAATCGACAGGGCTGGAACACTGAAGCTTTCTTT
CASTNRQGWNTEAFF
>TRBD1|TRBJ1-3|-|TRBV2
TGTGCCAGCAGCTCGACAGGGTCTGGAAACACCATATATTTT
CASSSTGSGNTIYF
>-|TRBJ2-7|-|TRBV6-5
TGTGCCAGCAGTTACCAGGGAATCGAGTACTTC
CASSYQGIEYF
>TRBD1|TRBJ2-7|-|TRBV28
TGTGCCAGCAGTTTAAGGGGGCCTAGGAACGAGCAGTACTTC
CASSLRGPRNEQYF
>-|TRBJ1-2|-|TRBV6-5
TGTGCCAGCAGTTACGGGCGGACAGACTATGGCTACACCTTC
CASSYGRTDYGYTF
>-|TRBJ1-1|once|TRBV5-1
TGCGCCAGCAGCCCTGGACGGGGGAACACTGAAGCTTTCTTT
CASSPGRGNTEAFF
>-|TRBJ1-1|-|TRBV6-4
TGTGCCAGCAGTGAAAGGTTTGACACTGAAGCTTTCTTT
CASSERFDTEAFF
>TRBD1|TRBJ1-4|-|TRBV28
TGTGCCAGCAGTACGACAGGGCTAGCTAATGAAAAACTGTTTTTT
CASSTTGLANEKLFF
>-|TRBJ1-1|-|TRBV19
TGTGCCAGTAGGAACCCGGGGCAAATGAACACTGAAGCTTTCTTT
CASRNPGQMNTEAFF
>-|TRBJ2-1|-|TRBV9
TGTGCCAGCAGCGTAGAGCCGGGGGTTACCTACAATGAGCAGTTCTTC
CASSVEPGVTYNEQFF
>-|TRBJ1-2|once|TRBV9
TGTGCCAGCAGCCCCCAAGGATCTAACTATGGCTACACCTTC
CASSPQGSNYGYTF
>TRBD1|TRBJ2-7|-|TRBV18
TGTGCCAGCTCACCACCTTACGGACAGGGAACCTACGAGCAGTACTTC
CASSPPYGQGTYEQYF
>TRBD2|TRBJ2-3|-|TRBV4-3
TGCGCCAGCAGCCGTAGCGGGAGGACAGATACGCAGTATTTT
CASSRSGRTDTQYF
>TRBD1|TRBJ1-2|-|TRBV7-9
TGTGCCAGCAGCCCGAATAACGGACAGGTCGGAGGGGGCTACACCTTC
CASSPNNGQVGGGYTF
>TRBD1|TRBJ1-5|-|TRBV7-2
TGTGCCAGCAGCCTCTTGGGACAGGGGGCGAATCAGCCCCAGCATTTT
CASSLLGQGANQPQHF
>-|TRBJ1-1|-|TRBV28
TGTGCCAGCAGTGGAAGGCGATTGGAAAAAGCTTTCTTT
CASSGRRLEKAFF
>-|TRBJ1-1|few|TRBV28
TGTGCCAGCACCCAATCTCCAGCAAACACTGAAGCTTTCTTT
CASTQSPANTEAFF
>TRBD1|TRBJ1-2|-|TRBV19
TGTGCCAGTAGGATGCAAGGGACAGAATATGGCTACACCTTC
CASRMQGTEYGYTF
>TRBD1|TRBJ2-5|once|TRBV30
TGTGCCTGGAGGGGTGGGACAGGGAAGGTGCAGGAGACCCAGTACTTC
CAWRGGTGKVQETQYF
>-|TRBJ2-7|-|TRBV5-4
TGTGCCAGCAGCTCCATGTACACGGTTGAGCAGTACTTC
CASSSMYTVEQYF
>-|TRBJ2-2|-|TRBV7-2
TGTGCCAGCAGCCCGGAGAGGGCCAACACCGGGGAGCTGTTTTTT
CASSPERANTGELFF
>TRBD2|TRBJ2-2|-|TRBV19
TGTGCCAGTAGTATACCACTGGGACTAGCGGGATTAGGAACCGGGGAGCTGTTTTTT
CASSIPLGLAGLGTGELFF
>TRBD2|TRBJ2-7|-|TRBV19
TGTGCCAGTAAAACTAGCGGGGGATCCTACGAGCAGTACTTC
CASKTSGGSYEQYF
>TRBD2|TRBJ2-1|-|TRBV25-1
TGTGCCAGCAGTAGGACTAGCGGGAGAGGTCGCTACAATGAGCAGTTCTTC
CASSRTSGRGRYNEQFF
>TRBD2|TRBJ2-3|-|TRBV9
TGTGCCAGCAGCGCCAGCGGGAGGGCCATACGTATAGATACGCAGTATTTT
CASSASGRAIRIDTQYF
>-|TRBJ1-2|once|TRBV19
TGTGCCAGTACCGCGGACAGATACTATGGCTACACCTTC
CASTADRYYGYTF
>-|TRBJ1-3|-|TRBV18
TGTGCCAGCTCACCCGACGGGGCAACAAACACCATATATTTT
CASSPDGATNTIYF
>TRBD2|TRBJ2-2|-|TRBV6-1
TGTGCCAGCAAGAGCGGGAGGGGCGGGGAGCTGTTTTTT
CASKSGRGGELFF
>TRBD1|TRBJ2-6|-|TRBV2
TGTGCCAGCAGTGAGGACAGGGGGTCGGGCAACGTCCTGACTTTC
CASSEDRGSGNVLTF
>TRBD2|TRBJ2-4|-|TRBV6-4
TGTGCCAGCAGTGACGGGGGACTAGCGGGACAATTCCGTAGCGTAGCCAAAAACATTCAGTACTTC
CASSDGGLAGQFRSVAKNIQYF
>-|TRBJ1-1|-|TRBV6-4
TGTGCCAGCAGTGACCGGGGGGACACTGAAGCTTTCTTT
CASSDRGDTEAFF
>-|TRBJ1-4|-|TRBV28
TGTGCCAGCAGTTTAAGACAGTCTAATGAAAAACTGTTTTTT
CASSLRQSNEKLFF
>TRBD2|TRBJ2-7|once|TRBV19
TGTGCCAGGGACCGACTAGCGGGGGATAAGGGCTCCTACGAGCAGTACTTC
CARDRLAGDKGSYEQYF
>-|TRBJ1-3|-|TRBV11-2
TGTGCCAGCAGCTTAGATCAGGTCTCTGGAAACACCATATATTTT
CASSLDQVSGNTIYF
>-|TRBJ2-1|-|TRBV5-1
TGCGCCAGCAGCTTGGAGCGGATCTCCTACAATGAGCAGTTCTTC
CASSLERISYNEQFF
>TRBD1|TRBJ2-1|few|TRBV7-8
TGTGCCAGCAGCCGGGGGACAGGGGGCTACAATGAGCAGTTCTTC
CASSRGTGGYNEQFF
>-|TRBJ2-5|once|TRBV5-1
TGCGCCAGCAGCTTGGGCATAACAAAAGAGACCCAGTACTTC
CASSLGITKETQYF
>-|TRBJ2-2|few|TRBV29-1
TGCAGCGTCTCCGGACTTTCTGGGGACACCGGGGAGCTGTTTTTT
CSVSGLSGDTGELFF
>-|TRBJ2-7|-|TRBV14
TGTGCCAGCAGCCAAGATACCGGATCCCCATATATATACGAGCAGTACTTC
CASSQDTGSPYIYEQYF
>-|TRBJ2-6|-|TRBV6-5
TGTGCCAGCTCCATACCCGGGGCCAACGTCCTGACTTTC
CASSIPGANVLTF
>-|TRBJ2-2|few|TRBV7-6
TGTGCCAGCAGCTTAGTAGGGAGCGGCACCGGGGAGCTGTTTTTT
CASSLVGSGTGELFF
>-|TRBJ1-3|-|TRBV18
TGTGCCAGCTCATCCGGGACCTTCTCTGGAAACACCATATATTTT
CASSSGTFSGNTIYF
>-|TRBJ2-3|-|TRBV5-1
TGCGCCAGCAGTGATAGTACTAGCACAGATACGCAGTATTTT
CASSDSTSTDTQYF